Listed here is a single TCR beta chain. This clonotype was seen repeatedly, ten times or more. Its antigen is currently not known. Base qualities were left out, and no much larger clone turns up one base away. The sample originates from a study of Graves' ophthalmopathy and Graves' hyperthyroidism (dated by TCRdb to the late 2010s). Background on the whole study: Peripheral blood was collected at initial diagnosis, prior to any treatment. TCR beta repertoire signatures were used to distinguish Graves' ophthalmopathy from Graves' hyperthyroidism and to predict progression to ophthalmopathy. In total, 135 blood samples were TCR-sequenced: approximately 42 ophthalmopathy, some 75 hyperthyroidism and about 17 hyperthyroidism-to-ophthalmopathy patients. To explore V-J signatures that separate ophthalmopathy from hyperthyroidism, a discovery set of about a hundred patients was enrolled, consisting of about 45 with ophthalmopathy and about 60 with stable hyperthyroidism. For independent validation, a separate cohort was made up of 18 hyperthyroidism patients plus 17 patients who later progressed from hyperthyroidism to ophthalmopathy. T-cell repertoires of thyroid tissue and blood were compared in several hyperthyroidism patients. Once sampling was done, hyperthyroidism patients were given methimazole at a starting dose of 30 mg daily, while ophthalmopathy patients were given high-dose intravenous methylprednisolone. The roughly 100 discovery patients were randomly divided into training and test sets at a 7:3 ratio. On the study overall, not on this receptor specifically: The 13-signature model separated ophthalmopathy from stable hyperthyroidism with 85% to 90% sensitivity and about 81% specificity in cross-validation, and 80%/75% in the test set. Most of the expanded thyroid clonotypes with a frequency above 0.001 were also detected in blood, and it was suggested that the thyroid immune response may be reflected by blood repertoires. In validation, the model predicted ophthalmopathy progression with about 71% sensitivity and less than 80% specificity; fewer than 15 predicted patients were CT-confirmed with GO in a median of around 6 months. Sample size was not predetermined statistically, and investigators were not blinded to group allocation.

For repertoire sequencing, the TCR beta CDR3 regions were amplified from RNA transcripts. A first-round RT-PCR used HTBI primers with the Qiagen OneStep RT-PCR kit, followed by a second-round multiplex PCR, size selection and purification. The libraries underwent paired-end sequencing with 100 bp reads on an Illumina HiSeq2000. Regarding the original processing steps: Reads were processed with SOAPnuke, discarding reads with adapters, uncalled bases, mean Phred below 15, or no exact constant-primer or identifier match. COPE v1.2.5 was used to merge the high-quality paired reads. Each unique nucleotide sequence was defined as a clonotype, and clonotypes were aligned to IMGT TRB V, D and J references with MiTCR v1.1. The analysis was limited to V-J combinations with a frequency above 0.0001, which together covered over 99% of the repertoires. A TCR clonal expansion and chaos score per V-J combination was defined as the ratio of F50 clonal expansion to chaos observed in the TCRdist matrix. Welch's t-statistics and random forest were used to reduce the features to approximately 13 V-J combinations, which were then used as input to a naive Bayes classifier. The Morisita-Horn index was used to measure how similar the thyroid and blood repertoires were. The public reads were quality trimmed at Q25 with fastp and then assembled into clones with MiXCR by TCRdb, keeping productive beta chains. Every distinct CDR3 protein forms one entry, paired with its most common genes and DNA. These V and J calls rely on TCRdb rather than the paper's analysis. The table for this sample lists about 480,000 distinct CDR3 sequences; about 15% of them were counted only once. The ten most abundant clones make up about 10% of the sample.

Ophthalmopathy patients were characterized by moderately to severely active disease, a Clinical Activity Score of at least 3, a NOSPECS grade of at least 4, and a disease duration under 3 months. Patients with other autoimmune diseases, uncontrolled infections, pregnancy or lactation were excluded from the study. Clinical symptoms, serum thyroxine, TRAb, thyroid ultrasound and orbital computed tomography formed the basis of the diagnosis. PBMCs were isolated from about 9.2 ml of fresh peripheral blood by Ficoll-Paque density gradient centrifugation. Total RNA was extracted with Trizol reagent and quality-checked on an Agilent 2100 Bioanalyzer. V sheds 3 bases and J sheds 7 bases, leaving 16 bases between their ends. Per the germline V gene, SGHAT is the CDR1 and FQNNGV is the CDR2. From cysteine to phenylalanine, the CDR3 is 14 amino acids long. Kept here is only the CDR3 DNA, which spans 42 bases and is read in frame from base 1.

The V and J segments used are TRBV11-2 and TRBJ2-7; TRBD2 is perhaps the D gene, given 5 matching bases. Sequenced: blood. The clonotype was recovered from a woman aged 25 to 39 with Graves' ophthalmopathy. Donor details come from another sample of the same person, matched by shared clones. For the CDR3, the sequence is CASSLRGGGREQYF. The DNA reads TGTGCCAGCAGCTTGAGAGGAGGAGGACGGGAGCAGTACTTC.